One sample yielded the 10 T cell receptor beta chains listed below, sequenced in a study of identical twins. TCRdb itself ran the 5' RACE reads through MiXCR, one entry per CDR3 protein. The sample contains around 250,000 distinct CDR3 sequences, about 13% of which appear only once. This sample was shared with a second study, whose subject was yellow fever vaccine responses in identical twins.

Sequenced sample: memory (CD45RO+) T cells sorted from blood. The receptors derive from a woman aged 18-29 years in good health.

About this clonotype itself: A much larger clone is a single base away; this may be a read error. The chain combines TRBV11-2 with TRBJ2-3; 11 bases map to TRBD2. This CDR3 is built from 17 residues. CDR1 is SGHAT, CDR2 FQNNGV, per germline. Trimming removed 5 bases from V and 3 bases from J; junction bases left unmatched: 10. The CDR3 loop reads CASSPGLAGWATDTQYF. CDR3 nucleotide sequence: TGTGCCAGCAGCCCAGGACTAGCGGGTTGGGCGACAGATACGCAGTATTTT. The variable domain in full, completed from reference TRBV11-2 and TRBJ2-3, reads EAGVAQSPRYKIIEKRQSVAFWCNPISGHATLYWYQQILGQGPKLLIQFQNNGVVDDSQLPKDRFSAERLKGVDSTLKIQPAKLEDSAVYLCASSPGLAGWATDTQYFGPGTRLTVL.

V usage is TRBV5-5 and J usage is TRBJ2-7, with a tentative D call TRBD2 (5 bases). The CDR3 is 15 residues long. V shed 1 base and J shed 1 base, with 12 bases lying between them. Germline V gene lookup returns CDR1 SGHKS and CDR2 YYEKEE (reference sequence). The DNA of the CDR3 is TGTGCCAGCAGCTTGAGTGATCGGACTTCCTACGAGCAGTACTTC. This codes for CASSLSDRTSYEQYF.

This chain connects TRBV20-1 to TRBJ2-3; TRBD2 matches at 8 bases. This CDR3 spans 12 amino acids. In germline, CDR1 is DFQATT, CDR2 SNEGSKA (reference sequence). V shed 3 bases and J 7 bases; nucleotides not matched to a gene: 3. The CDR3 DNA follows: TGCAGTGCTAGCGGGGGGGTTTATACGCAGTATTTT. Its protein is CSASGGVYTQYF.

This clonotype was counted at least ten times. The V gene is TRBV20-1, the J gene TRBJ2-7, with D perhaps matching TRBD2 (6 bases). V dropped 5 bases and J dropped 7 bases, with 21 bases sitting between them. From germline, CDR1 is DFQATT and CDR2 SNEGSKA (reference sequence). The length of the CDR3 is 14 residues. The CDR3 sequence is CSAARDGTFGEQYF. Here the CDR3 DNA reads TGCAGTGCTGCCCGGGACGGGACTTTTGGGGAGCAGTACTTC.

This clonotype was counted a few times. This chain uses TRBV3-1 with TRBJ2-3; 13 bases are a match to TRBD2. The CDR3 covers 18 residues. V was pared by 4 bases and J by 5 bases, with 12 bases of the junction left unmatched. From germline, CDR1 is LGHDT and CDR2 YNNKEL (reference sequence). The CDR3, as DNA: TGTGCCAGCAGCCCCCTACCTGGACTAGCGGGAGCTGGAGATACGCAGTATTTT. Amino acids: CASSPLPGLAGAGDTQYF.

This clonotype occurred many times. This rearrangement joins TRBV29-1 to TRBJ2-5; D remains ambiguous. V gave up 4 bases and J gave up 5 bases, with 5 bases separating them. Germline values: CDR1 SQVTM, CDR2 ANQGSEA. The CDR3 spans 10 residues. The CDR3 sequence: CSVGLETQYF. The CDR3 nucleotides read TGCAGCGTTGGTCTTGAGACCCAGTACTTC.

In its sample, this clonotype was seen a few times. The chain uses TRBV6-1 and TRBJ2-3; weak D call: TRBD2 (6 bases). V lost 6 bases to trimming and J lost 4 bases, with 11 bases between them. CDR3 length equals 13 residues. In germline, CDR1 is MNHNS, CDR2 SASEGT. CDR3 coding DNA: TGTGCCAGCAGACCGGGAGCGGCAGATACGCAGTATTTT. Residues: CASRPGAADTQYF.

This clonotype was recorded at least ten times. The chain joins TRBV4-2 to TRBJ1-3; 7 nucleotides agree with TRBD1. With V trimmed by 0 bases and J by 6 bases, 8 bases remained unmatched. The CDR3 runs 16 residues. Germline assignment: CDR1 LGHNA and CDR2 YNFKEQ. Here the CDR3 reads CASSQDGTASPNTIYF. The CDR3 DNA reads as TGTGCCAGCAGCCAAGATGGGACAGCTAGTCCAAACACCATATATTTT.

This clonotype occurred a few times. The chain uses TRBV18 and TRBJ2-7; a possible D gene is TRBD2 (6 bases). The length of the CDR3 is 16 residues. The V end was cut by 0 bases, the J end by 4 bases, with 16 bases between. The germline CDR1 and CDR2 sequences are KGHSH and LQKENI. CDR3 DNA sequence: TGTGCCAGCTCACCACCTAGCGCGGGACTCTCTTACGAGCAGTACTTC. Encoded protein: CASSPPSAGLSYEQYF.

V and J are TRBV6-5 and TRBJ2-1, with unresolved D. The CDR3 has 17 amino acids. V was clipped by 2 bases and J by 1 base, with 15 bases between them. Germline V gene lookup returns CDR1 MNHEY and CDR2 SVGAGI. The CDR3 nucleotides are TGTGCCAGCAGTTACAGGGCACCCGTTATATCCTACAATGAGCAGTTCTTC. Translated, it gives CASSYRAPVISYNEQFF.